Listed below are T cell receptor beta chains from one sample, sequenced in a study of T cell responses to AZD1222 COVID-19 vaccine. The assay was immunoSEQ multiplex PCR, and TCRdb's table has in-frame clones only and misses some. The top ten hold under 2% of the sample, which has over 130,000 clones, 85% to 90% seen once. Sequencing was performed on peripheral blood, taken 28 days after the second AZD1222 dose. Source of these receptors: an adult who received the AZD1222 COVID-19 vaccine. CDR3s include the opening cysteine and the closing phenylalanine or tryptophan. Each record gives: CDR3 DNA, CDR3 protein, J gene, V gene, D gene, clone size. D genes are given only for firm matches. Size tells how often a clone was seen (once, few, many) or the class of an expanded clone, and some rows leave it out.

CDR3nt: TGTGCCAGCAGTGAGGGGGACCGTCAGCCCCAGCATTTT
CDR3aa: CASSEGDRQPQHF
j_gene: TRBJ1-5
v_gene: TRBV2
d_gene: -
abundance: -

CDR3nt: TGTGCCAGCAGTTTTATCCTCCGGGGCCTGAACACTGAAGCTTTCTTT
CDR3aa: CASSFILRGLNTEAFF
j_gene: TRBJ1-1
v_gene: TRBV28
d_gene: -
abundance: few

CDR3nt: TGTGCCAGTAGCCTTAGGACTAGCAGAGAGACCCAGTACTTC
CDR3aa: CASSLRTSRETQYF
j_gene: TRBJ2-5
v_gene: TRBV19
d_gene: TRBD2
abundance: once

CDR3nt: TGTGCCAGCGGGGGGGTCAGCTCCTACAATGAGCAGTTCTTC
CDR3aa: CASGGVSSYNEQFF
j_gene: TRBJ2-1
v_gene: TRBV9
d_gene: TRBD2
abundance: -

CDR3nt: TGTGCCAGCAGTTACGGGACTAGGGGTCAAGAGACCCAGTACTTC
CDR3aa: CASSYGTRGQETQYF
j_gene: TRBJ2-5
v_gene: TRBV5-4
d_gene: TRBD2
abundance: -

CDR3nt: TGTGCCATCAGCAGGACAGAATATGGCTACACCTTC
CDR3aa: CAISRTEYGYTF
j_gene: TRBJ1-2
v_gene: TRBV10-3
d_gene: -
abundance: -

CDR3nt: TGTGCCAGCAGCCCACGGGACAGGCCAAACACTGAAGCTTTCTTT
CDR3aa: CASSPRDRPNTEAFF
j_gene: TRBJ1-1
v_gene: TRBV5-4
d_gene: TRBD1
abundance: once

CDR3nt: TGTGCCACGGTGGTGAGCAATCAGCCCCAGCATTTT
CDR3aa: CATVVSNQPQHF
j_gene: TRBJ1-5
v_gene: TRBV28
d_gene: -
abundance: -

CDR3nt: TGTGCCACCAGCAGAGAGTCAGGGGGGGCTGGAAACACCATATATTTT
CDR3aa: CATSRESGGAGNTIYF
j_gene: TRBJ1-3
v_gene: TRBV15
d_gene: TRBD1
abundance: -

CDR3nt: TGTGCCAGCAGCGGGCCCCTTAGGACAGGGGGAGACTATGGCTACACCTTC
CDR3aa: CASSGPLRTGGDYGYTF
j_gene: TRBJ1-2
v_gene: TRBV9
d_gene: TRBD1
abundance: few

CDR3nt: TGTGCCAGCTCAATAGCCCGACAGGATAGCAATCAGCCCCAGCATTTT
CDR3aa: CASSIARQDSNQPQHF
j_gene: TRBJ1-5
v_gene: TRBV18
d_gene: -
abundance: -

CDR3nt: TGTGCCAGCAGTTTAGGACAGGTCAGCTATGGCTACACCTTC
CDR3aa: CASSLGQVSYGYTF
j_gene: TRBJ1-2
v_gene: TRBV6-5
d_gene: TRBD1
abundance: -

CDR3nt: TGTGCCAGCAGCTTGACAGGACGCCAAGAGACCCAGTACTTC
CDR3aa: CASSLTGRQETQYF
j_gene: TRBJ2-5
v_gene: TRBV5-8
d_gene: -
abundance: -

CDR3nt: TGCGCCAGCAGCCAACAGCTCCGGGACACCTCTGGAAACACCATATATTTT
CDR3aa: CASSQQLRDTSGNTIYF
j_gene: TRBJ1-3
v_gene: TRBV4-3
d_gene: -
abundance: -

CDR3nt: TGTGCCTGGAGCCAGGGACAGCTCCCTAATGAAAAACTGTTTTTT
CDR3aa: CAWSQGQLPNEKLFF
j_gene: TRBJ1-4
v_gene: TRBV30
d_gene: TRBD1
abundance: -

CDR3nt: TGTGCCAGCAGCATTACCGGGACAGGGTCGCTCCCAGATACGCAGTATTTT
CDR3aa: CASSITGTGSLPDTQYF
j_gene: TRBJ2-3
v_gene: TRBV7-6
d_gene: TRBD1
abundance: -

CDR3nt: TGCGCCAGCAGGAGCGGGCAGAACACCGGGGAGCTGTTTTTT
CDR3aa: CASRSGQNTGELFF
j_gene: TRBJ2-2
v_gene: TRBV10-1
d_gene: -
abundance: -

CDR3nt: TGTGCCAGCAGCTCACGGACTAGCGGGAGTGGACACTTC
CDR3aa: CASSSRTSGSGHF
j_gene: TRBJ2-7
v_gene: TRBV7-2
d_gene: TRBD2
abundance: few

CDR3nt: TGCGCCAGCAGCTTTTTGCTATCGGATGGCTACACCTTC
CDR3aa: CASSFLLSDGYTF
j_gene: TRBJ1-2
v_gene: TRBV5-1
d_gene: -
abundance: -

CDR3nt: TGTGCCAGCACCCGACTAGCGGGAGGGTCTGATGAGCAGTTCTTC
CDR3aa: CASTRLAGGSDEQFF
j_gene: TRBJ2-1
v_gene: TRBV25-1
d_gene: TRBD2
abundance: -

CDR3nt: TGTGCCATCAGTGAGTCTGGGAGTAGCAATCAGCCCCAGCATTTT
CDR3aa: CAISESGSSNQPQHF
j_gene: TRBJ1-5
v_gene: TRBV10-3
d_gene: -
abundance: -

CDR3nt: TGTGCCAGCAGTCGGGGACTGAACACAGATACGCAGTATTTT
CDR3aa: CASSRGLNTDTQYF
j_gene: TRBJ2-3
v_gene: TRBV28
d_gene: -
abundance: -

CDR3nt: TGCGCCAGCAGTTTGGACAGAACCACCACAGATACGCAGTATTTT
CDR3aa: CASSLDRTTTDTQYF
j_gene: TRBJ2-3
v_gene: TRBV10-2
d_gene: -
abundance: -

CDR3nt: TGTGCCAGCAGTTTATTAGGGCCTACCTCGGGGGGCTACACCTTC
CDR3aa: CASSLLGPTSGGYTF
j_gene: TRBJ1-2
v_gene: TRBV28
d_gene: -
abundance: -

CDR3nt: TGTGCCAGCAGGAGTCTCACCGGGGAGCTGTTTTTT
CDR3aa: CASRSLTGELFF
j_gene: TRBJ2-2
v_gene: TRBV6-4
d_gene: -
abundance: -

CDR3nt: TGTGCCAGCAGCGAATCCTCCGGGACAGGGCCCTATGGCTACACCTTC
CDR3aa: CASSESSGTGPYGYTF
j_gene: TRBJ1-2
v_gene: TRBV9
d_gene: TRBD1
abundance: -